This T cell receptor beta chain comes out of a study of beta chain features in type 1 diabetes. General observations from the study: Within the patient group, naive, central memory and Treg TCRB repertoires appeared more similar to each other than within healthy donors.

This clone has only a few counts. The antigen is not known. V shed 0 bases and J shed 2 bases, with 19 bases lying between them. Germline V gene lookup returns CDR1 MGHRA and CDR2 YSYEKL. CDR3 length: 18 amino acids. The isolated RNA, all of it, was reverse transcribed, so expressed TCRB transcripts were what got sequenced. About 3.7 million reads, on average, came from each naive, central memory and regulatory T cell sample. Clones were read by immunoSEQ multiplex PCR, and TCRdb kept only the in-frame ones, dropping some. Here the sample spans roughly 500,000 clones, approximately 10% being singletons. One heparinised blood draw averaging about 116 mL was given by each donor. A sort by CD45RO/CCR7/CD25/CD127/CD95/CD27 yielded CD4+ naive, central memory, regulatory and stem cell-like memory cells.

The genes are TRBV4-1 and TRBJ2-5, with D perhaps matching TRBD1 (5 bases). Material: naive CD4+ T cells from blood. The receptor was derived from a woman aged 18 to 35 in good health. CDR3: CASSQDSGMWKSQETQYF. The DNA of the CDR3 is TGCGCCAGCAGCCAAGATTCAGGGATGTGGAAATCGCAAGAGACCCAGTACTTC.